One sample yielded the 3 T cell receptor beta chains listed below, sequenced in a study of T cells in Graves' hyperthyroidism and ophthalmopathy. What was amplified from RNA transcripts were TCR beta CDR3 regions. Initially, a first-round RT-PCR of the TCR CDR3 employed the HTBI primer set. MiXCR was run by TCRdb on the multiplex PCR reads, yielding one entry per CDR3 protein. The table shows fewer than 400,000 distinct CDR3 sequences, with roughly an eighth occurring only once. Sequenced input: blood. Receptor source: a man aged 45-65 years with Graves' ophthalmopathy.

This clonotype showed up many times. J is TRBJ1-5 and V is TRBV6-1, with 8 bases lining up with TRBD1. Germline V CDR1 and CDR2: MNHNS, SASEGT. Trimming cost V 8 bases and J 2 bases; bases outside gene matches: 5. The CDR3 length is 14 residues. CDR3 sequence (DNA): TGTGCCAGCGTGGAGACAGGGGGCAATCAGCCCCAGCATTTT. It is translated as CASVETGGNQPQHF.

This clonotype was seen ten or more times. The CDR3 coding sequence is TGTGCCAGCGGGAAGCGGGAGGGCTACACCGGGGAGCTGTTTTTT. Translated: CASGKREGYTGELFF. V is TRBV6-2 or TRBV6-3 and J is TRBJ2-2; 10 nucleotides align to TRBD2. V lost 8 bases to trimming and J lost 3 bases; unmatched junction nucleotides: 6. This CDR3 region has 15 residues. Germline loops: CDR1 MNHEY, CDR2 SVGEGT.

This clonotype appeared a few times. The chain has TRBV9 and TRBJ2-7; TRBD2 matches at 10 bases. CDR1 and CDR2 from the germline V gene are SGDLS and YYNGEE. This CDR3 has 16 residues. The V and J ends lost 7 bases and 6 bases, in that order; junction bases with no gene match: 16. CDR3 in amino acids: CASAGAHSGRASEQYF. In DNA, the CDR3 is TGTGCCAGCGCCGGGGCTCACAGCGGGAGGGCCAGCGAGCAGTACTTC.